These 5 T cell receptor beta chains were all obtained from the same sample, sequenced in a study of T cell responses to AZD1222 COVID-19 vaccine. Here immunoSEQ multiplex PCR was the method, and the copy in TCRdb shows in-frame clones only, minus some. Seen here are about 150,000 clones, around 90% observed once, and the top ten hold about 1.5%. Here the sequenced sample was peripheral blood, taken on day 0 of AZD1222 vaccination. The source is an adult in good health.

V usage is TRBV11-2 and J usage is TRBJ1-3, with D perhaps TRBD1 (6 bases). The germline V gene has CDR1 SGHAT and CDR2 FQNNGV. This CDR3 comprises 16 residues. Trimming took 4 bases from V and 9 from J, leaving 22 bases between them. CDR3 coding DNA: TGTGCCAGCAGCTCTAAAAATACAGGGATCTTAACCACCATATATTTT. It encodes CASSSKNTGILTTIYF.

V is TRBV6-1 and J is TRBJ2-5; 7 positions match TRBD2. The CDR3 has 16 amino acids. Germline CDR1 is MNHNS and CDR2 is SASEGT. The V and J ends lost 0 bases and 2 bases, in that order; junction bases with no gene match: 6. CDR3 bases: TGTGCCAGCAGTGAAGCGGTGGCTAGCGGACAAGAGACCCAGTACTTC. Its translation: CASSEAVASGQETQYF.

The chain is built from TRBV24-1 and TRBJ1-1; D might be TRBD1 (5 bases). Germline V gene sequence: CDR1 KGHDR, CDR2 SFDVKD. V lost 9 bases, J lost 0 bases, and 13 bases lay in between. The CDR3 consists of 14 residues. CDR3 residues: CATRGQGVNTEAFF. For the CDR3, the DNA is TGTGCCACCCGGGGTCAGGGTGTGAACACTGAAGCTTTCTTT.

The sample holds one count of this clone. The DNA for the CDR3 is TGTGCCAGCAGTTACAGCCGGGAGAGGCGGGAGACCCAGTACTTC. It encodes CASSYSRERRETQYF. The rearrangement joins TRBV6-2 or TRBV6-3 to TRBJ2-5, with D possibly matching TRBD2 (6 bases). The germline CDR1 and CDR2 sequences are MNHEY and SVGEGT. There are 15 residues in the CDR3. V gave up 2 bases and J gave up 5 bases, with 15 bases separating them.

The gene calls are TRBV19 and TRBJ1-5; 8 nucleotides agree with TRBD1. The germline gives CDR1 LNHDA, CDR2 SQIVND (reference sequence). V lost 5 bases, J lost 6 bases, and 3 bases stayed unmatched. The CDR3 is made up of 13 amino acids. CDR3 loop: CASSPDRVQPQHF. Written as DNA, the CDR3 is TGTGCCAGTAGTCCGGACAGGGTTCAGCCCCAGCATTTT.